This TCR beta chain was retrieved from a study of response to subunit inactivated influenza vaccine. Study-level points and caveats: With each seasonal influenza vaccination, the authors suggested, few new T cells are recruited.

There are many counts of this clonotype. What it binds is unknown. V shed 6 bases and J shed 10 bases, with 22 bases lying between them. This CDR3 comprises 15 residues. TCRdb called the RT-PCR reads again in MiXCR, with one record for every CDR3 protein. The table records under 800,000 distinct CDR3 sequences, around 13% of them present only once. Sequenced here: PBMCs from blood, sampled less than 15 days before vaccination. This TCR was sampled from a middle-aged man who received an inactivated influenza vaccine. V usage is TRBV12-3 or TRBV12-4 and J usage is TRBJ2-1; D perhaps matches TRBD2 (5 bases). The CDR3 nucleotides are TGTGCCAGCAGGCCGAGGGAAAAGGTTTACGTGGAGCAGTTCTTC. Protein product: CASRPREKVYVEQFF.